This T cell receptor (beta chain) was captured in a study of blood T cell repertoires in COVID-19. Study at large: Donors in the United States, Italy and Spain gave samples during acute or convalescent COVID-19. From T cells, B-cell-depleted T cells, or PBMCs came the material, which was cDNA or gDNA.

As processed by the authors: It was from reference gene primer amplification that nucleated cell counts were estimated. Clones were sequenced by immunoSEQ multiplex PCR, and TCRdb holds only the in-frame ones, with some missing. V and J calls and clone size come straight from that table; D and trimming were deduced from the DNA. The sample consists of fewer than 150,000 clones, 85% of them appearing once. The CDR3 sequence is 14 residues long. With V trimmed by 4 bases and J by 4 bases, 3 bases remained unmatched. Germline CDR1 and CDR2: MGHRA and YSYEKL. This chain connects TRBV4-1 to TRBJ2-7; 11 bases map to TRBD2. The sequence came from a human donor in a cohort sampled during active COVID-19. Sequencing was done on a sample of peripheral blood. CDR3 region: CASSLRLAGYEQYF. DNA of the CDR3: TGCGCCAGCAGCCTCCGACTAGCGGGGTACGAGCAGTACTTC.